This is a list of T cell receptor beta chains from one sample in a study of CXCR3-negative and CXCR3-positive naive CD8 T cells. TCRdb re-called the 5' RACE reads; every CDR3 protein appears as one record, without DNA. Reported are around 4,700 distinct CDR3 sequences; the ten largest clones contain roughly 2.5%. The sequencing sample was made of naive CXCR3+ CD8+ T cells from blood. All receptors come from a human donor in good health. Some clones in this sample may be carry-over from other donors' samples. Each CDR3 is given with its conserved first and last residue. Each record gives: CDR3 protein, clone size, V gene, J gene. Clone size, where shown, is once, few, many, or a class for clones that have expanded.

cdr3_aa: CSARDAGTSGTYEQYF
clone_size: medium-sized
v_call: TRBV20-1
j_call: TRBJ2-7

cdr3_aa: CASSQGLAGGPSREQYF
clone_size: medium-sized
v_call: TRBV5-1
j_call: TRBJ2-7

cdr3_aa: CSARPLGQGAYAEAFF
clone_size: NA
v_call: TRBV20-1
j_call: TRBJ1-1

cdr3_aa: CASSIRTSEVDEQFF
clone_size: NA
v_call: TRBV7-7
j_call: TRBJ2-1

cdr3_aa: CASSVVSEGYEQYF
clone_size: medium-sized
v_call: TRBV6-5
j_call: TRBJ2-7

cdr3_aa: CASSPGGSYNEQFF
clone_size: NA
v_call: TRBV7-7
j_call: TRBJ2-1

cdr3_aa: CASSSDTYEQYF
clone_size: medium-sized
v_call: TRBV7-9
j_call: TRBJ2-7

cdr3_aa: CASSYRGNQPQHF
clone_size: NA
v_call: TRBV6-5
j_call: TRBJ1-5

cdr3_aa: CASSILRTENTEAFF
clone_size: NA
v_call: TRBV13
j_call: TRBJ1-1

cdr3_aa: CSATGITNEKLFF
clone_size: medium-sized
v_call: TRBV29-1
j_call: TRBJ1-4

cdr3_aa: CASSLVAGWRYQETQYF
clone_size: NA
v_call: TRBV11-3
j_call: TRBJ2-5